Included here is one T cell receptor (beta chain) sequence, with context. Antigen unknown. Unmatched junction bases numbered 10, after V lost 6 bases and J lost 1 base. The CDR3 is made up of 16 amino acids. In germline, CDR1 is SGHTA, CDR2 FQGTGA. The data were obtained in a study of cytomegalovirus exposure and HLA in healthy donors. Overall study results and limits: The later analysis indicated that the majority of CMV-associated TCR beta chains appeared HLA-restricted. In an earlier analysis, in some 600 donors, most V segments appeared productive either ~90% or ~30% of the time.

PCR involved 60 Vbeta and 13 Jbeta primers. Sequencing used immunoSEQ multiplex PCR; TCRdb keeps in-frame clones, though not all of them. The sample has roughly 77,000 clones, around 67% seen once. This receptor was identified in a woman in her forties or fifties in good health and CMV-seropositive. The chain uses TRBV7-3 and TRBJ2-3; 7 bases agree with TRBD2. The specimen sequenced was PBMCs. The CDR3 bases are TGTGCCAGCAGTAAATACGCCCTAGCGGGCACAGATACGCAGTATTTT. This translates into CASSKYALAGTDTQYF.